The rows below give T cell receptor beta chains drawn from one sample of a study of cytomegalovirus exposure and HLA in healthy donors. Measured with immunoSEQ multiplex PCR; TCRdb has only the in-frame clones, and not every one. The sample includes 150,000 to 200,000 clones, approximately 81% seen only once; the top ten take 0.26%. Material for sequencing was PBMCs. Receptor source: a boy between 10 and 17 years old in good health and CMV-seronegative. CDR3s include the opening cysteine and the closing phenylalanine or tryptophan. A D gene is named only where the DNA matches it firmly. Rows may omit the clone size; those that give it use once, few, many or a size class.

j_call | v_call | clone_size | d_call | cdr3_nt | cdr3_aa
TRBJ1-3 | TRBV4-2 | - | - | TGTGCCAGCAGCGCGGGGGATTTTGCTCTGCCTGGAAACACCATATATTTT | CASSAGDFALPGNTIYF
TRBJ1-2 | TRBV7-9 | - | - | TGTGCCAGCAGCCATACCGGGATTCGGTATGGCTACACCTTC | CASSHTGIRYGYTF
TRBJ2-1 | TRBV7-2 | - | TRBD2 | TGTGCCAGCAGTTTAACCGGGACTACCATTCAGTTCTTC | CASSLTGTTIQFF
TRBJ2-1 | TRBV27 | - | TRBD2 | TGTGCCAGCAGTTTACTTGTTGATGCTAGCGGACATGAGCAGTTCTTC | CASSLLVDASGHEQFF
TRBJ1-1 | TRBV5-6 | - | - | TGTGCCAGCAGCTTTAGTGAAAAGAACACTGAAGCTTTCTTT | CASSFSEKNTEAFF
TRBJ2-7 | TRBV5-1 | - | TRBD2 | TGCGCCAGCAGCTTGGGTACTAGCGTAACCTACGAGCAGTACTTC | CASSLGTSVTYEQYF
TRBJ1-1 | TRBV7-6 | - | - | TGTGCCAGCAGACGACAGGAGAACACTGAAGCTTTCTTT | CASRRQENTEAFF
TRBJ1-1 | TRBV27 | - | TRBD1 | TGTGCCAGCCGAGACAGGGGACTGAACACTGAAGCTTTCTTT | CASRDRGLNTEAFF
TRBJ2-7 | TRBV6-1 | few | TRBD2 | TGTGCCGGGGCGGGGGGCCCCTACGAGCAGTACTTC | CAGAGGPYEQYF
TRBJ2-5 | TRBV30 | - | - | TGTGCCTGGAGTGTCGGGACTGGGCAAGAGACCCAGTACTTC | CAWSVGTGQETQYF
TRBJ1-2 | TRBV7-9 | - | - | TGTGCCAGCAGCTTAGCAGGGGTGTGGGGCTACACCTTC | CASSLAGVWGYTF
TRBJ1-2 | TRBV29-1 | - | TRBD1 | TGCAGCGTTGAAGGGGCCCCGCAGGGGGCATATGGCTACACCTTC | CSVEGAPQGAYGYTF
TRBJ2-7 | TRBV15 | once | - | TGTGCCACCAGCAGGGATCGGGACTACGAGCAGTACTTC | CATSRDRDYEQYF
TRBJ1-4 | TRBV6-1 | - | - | TGTGCCAGCAGTTGGGCGGACAGTTATCGCGAAAAACTGTTTTTT | CASSWADSYREKLFF
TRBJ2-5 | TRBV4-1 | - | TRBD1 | TGCGCCAGCAGCCATTGGGACAGGTTGGGGGAGACCCAGTACTTC | CASSHWDRLGETQYF
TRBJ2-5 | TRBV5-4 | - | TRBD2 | TGTGCCAGCAGCTGGGGCGGACTAGCGGGGCACCAAGAGACCCAGTACTTC | CASSWGGLAGHQETQYF
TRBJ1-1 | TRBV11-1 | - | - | TGTGCCAGCAGCAGCTCAGGGGCGAGCACTGAAGCTTTCTTT | CASSSSGASTEAFF
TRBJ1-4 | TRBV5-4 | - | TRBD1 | TGTGCCAGCAGCATCGACAGGGACCTAGGTGAAAAACTGTTTTTT | CASSIDRDLGEKLFF
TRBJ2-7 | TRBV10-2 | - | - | TGCGCCAGCAGTGATAACAGGGCCTACGAGCAGTACTTC | CASSDNRAYEQYF
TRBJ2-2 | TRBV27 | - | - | TGTGCCAGCAGGTTAGGGCCCGGGGAGCTGTTTTTT | CASRLGPGELFF
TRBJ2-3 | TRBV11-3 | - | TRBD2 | TGTGCCAGCAGCTTAACCCTAGCGGGGGCCACAGATACGCAGTATTTT | CASSLTLAGATDTQYF
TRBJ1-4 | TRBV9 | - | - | TGTGCCAGCAGCGTCGATCTCGGGGTTGAAAAACTGTTTTTT | CASSVDLGVEKLFF
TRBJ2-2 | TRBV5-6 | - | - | TGTGCCAGCAGCTTGGATGGAGGGAGGATTTTCACCGGGGAGCTGTTTTTT | CASSLDGGRIFTGELFF
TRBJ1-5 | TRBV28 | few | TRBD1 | TGTGCCAGTGGGACAGGGGGAAAGCCCCAGCATTTT | CASGTGGKPQHF
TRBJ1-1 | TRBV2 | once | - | TGTGCCAGCAGTGAAGAAGTCAGGGGAACTGAAGCTTTCTTT | CASSEEVRGTEAFF
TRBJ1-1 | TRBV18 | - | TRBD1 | TGTGCCAGCTCACCAACGTTAAACAGGGGGCTGGCTGAAGCTTTCTTT | CASSPTLNRGLAEAFF
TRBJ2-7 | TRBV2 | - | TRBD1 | TGTGCCAGCAGTGTCCGGGACAGGGGTTTAGGCGAGCAGTACTTC | CASSVRDRGLGEQYF
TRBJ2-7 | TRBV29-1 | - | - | TGCAGCGTGAGGGGGAAACTTCTTAACGAGCAGTACTTC | CSVRGKLLNEQYF
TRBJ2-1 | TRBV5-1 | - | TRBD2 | TGCGCCAGCGACCTTCTAGCGGGGGGTCACAATGAGCAGTTCTTC | CASDLLAGGHNEQFF
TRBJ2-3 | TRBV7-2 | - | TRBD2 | TGTGCCAGCACGTTTAGCGGGGTTAGCACAGATACGCAGTATTTT | CASTFSGVSTDTQYF
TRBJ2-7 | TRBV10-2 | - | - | TGCGCCAGCAGTGAAAACAGCGGAGGGGAGCAGTACTTC | CASSENSGGEQYF
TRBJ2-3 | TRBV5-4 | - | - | TGTGCCAGCAGCTTGCGCAGGGGAACAGATACGCAGTATTTT | CASSLRRGTDTQYF
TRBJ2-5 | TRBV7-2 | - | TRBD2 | TGTGCCAGCTTGAAGCAAGCGGGGGGGTATGAGACCCAGTACTTC | CASLKQAGGYETQYF
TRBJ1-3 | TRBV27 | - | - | TGTGCCAGCAGTTTATCGCTAGGAAACACCATATATTTT | CASSLSLGNTIYF
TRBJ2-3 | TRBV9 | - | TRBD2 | TGTGCCAGCAGCGTAGATCCGACGGGCGGGAGTTTGGATACGCAGTATTTT | CASSVDPTGGSLDTQYF
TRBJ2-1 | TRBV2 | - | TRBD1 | TGTGCCAGCAGGGGACCGCGACAGGGACATCCTCCCTCCTACAATGAGCAGTTCTTC | CASRGPRQGHPPSYNEQFF
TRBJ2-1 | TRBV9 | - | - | TGTGCCAGCAGCGTAACTTTTAGCAATGAGCAGTTCTTC | CASSVTFSNEQFF
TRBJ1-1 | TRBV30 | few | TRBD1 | TGTGCCTGGAGGCAGGGGGTGAGTCGAGCTTTCTTT | CAWRQGVSRAFF
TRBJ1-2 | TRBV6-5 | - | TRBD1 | TGTGCCAGCAGACAGACAGGGAACAGCTATGGCTACACCTTC | CASRQTGNSYGYTF
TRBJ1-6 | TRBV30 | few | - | TGTGCCTGGAGAGAAAAGGGACTCGGTAATTCACCCCTCCACTTT | CAWREKGLGNSPLHF
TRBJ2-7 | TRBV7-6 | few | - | TGTGCCAGCAGCTTAGGGGGAGGGGGGACAGGATCCTACGAGCAGTACTTC | CASSLGGGGTGSYEQYF
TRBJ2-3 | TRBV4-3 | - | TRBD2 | TGCGCCAGCAGCCGTAGGCAGCGGGGGACAGATACGCAGTATTTT | CASSRRQRGTDTQYF
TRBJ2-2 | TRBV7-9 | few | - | TGTGCCAGCAGCCAGAATCGCTTTGCGAACACCGGGGAGCTGTTTTTT | CASSQNRFANTGELFF
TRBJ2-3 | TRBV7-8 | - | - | TGTGCCGGCACGATGGGGGGAGGAACAGATACGCAGTATTTT | CAGTMGGGTDTQYF
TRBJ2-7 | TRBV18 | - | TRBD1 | TGTGCCAGCTCACTAGGACAGGTCTACGAGCAGTACTTC | CASSLGQVYEQYF
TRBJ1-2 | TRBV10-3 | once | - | TGTGCCATCAGTGATAGACAGGTGGAGGCCTATGGCTACACCTTC | CAISDRQVEAYGYTF
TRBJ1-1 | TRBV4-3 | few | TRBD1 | TGCGCCAGCAGCCCGGGGACAGGGAAAGGAAACACTGAAGCTTTCTTT | CASSPGTGKGNTEAFF
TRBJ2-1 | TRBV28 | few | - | TGTGCCAGCAGTCTTTACAATGAGCAGTTCTTC | CASSLYNEQFF
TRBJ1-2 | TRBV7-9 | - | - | TGTGCCATCTTAGGGGTTGGTAGTGGCTACACCTTC | CAILGVGSGYTF
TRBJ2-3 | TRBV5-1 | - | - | TGCGCCAGCAGCTTGGGTAGAGATACGCAGTATTTT | CASSLGRDTQYF
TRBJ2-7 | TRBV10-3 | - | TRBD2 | TGTGCCATCTCTCCAGCGGGGGGGTCCTACGAGCAGTACTTC | CAISPAGGSYEQYF
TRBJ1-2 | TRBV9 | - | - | TGTGCCAGCAGCGTAGCGGGAGGGACCTATGGCTACACCTTC | CASSVAGGTYGYTF
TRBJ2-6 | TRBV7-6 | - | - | TGTGCCAGCAGCTTAATCGGGTCTTCCTACTCTGGGGCCAACGTCCTGACTTTC | CASSLIGSSYSGANVLTF